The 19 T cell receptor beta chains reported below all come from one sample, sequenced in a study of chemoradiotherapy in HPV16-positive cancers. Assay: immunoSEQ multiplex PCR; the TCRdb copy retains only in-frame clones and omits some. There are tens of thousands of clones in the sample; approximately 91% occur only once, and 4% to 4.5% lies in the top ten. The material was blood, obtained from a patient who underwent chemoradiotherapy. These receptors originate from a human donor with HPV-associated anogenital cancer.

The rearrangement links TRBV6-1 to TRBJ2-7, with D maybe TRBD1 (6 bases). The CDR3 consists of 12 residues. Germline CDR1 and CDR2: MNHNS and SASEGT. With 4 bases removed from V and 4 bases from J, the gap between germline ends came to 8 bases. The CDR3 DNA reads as TGTGCCAGCAGTGGGGACACTTACGAGCAGTACTTC. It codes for CASSGDTYEQYF.

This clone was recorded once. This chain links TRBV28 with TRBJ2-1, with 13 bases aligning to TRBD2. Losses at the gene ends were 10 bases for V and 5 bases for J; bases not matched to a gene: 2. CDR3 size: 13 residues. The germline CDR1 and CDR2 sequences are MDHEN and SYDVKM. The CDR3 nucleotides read TGTGCCACCGGACTAGCGGGAGACAATGAGCAGTTCTTC. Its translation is CATGLAGDNEQFF.

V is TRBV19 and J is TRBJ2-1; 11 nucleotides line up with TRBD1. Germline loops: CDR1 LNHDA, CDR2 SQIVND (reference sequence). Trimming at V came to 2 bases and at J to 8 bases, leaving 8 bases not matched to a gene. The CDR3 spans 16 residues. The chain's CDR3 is CASSIKTGTGGDEQFF. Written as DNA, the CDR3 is TGTGCCAGTAGTATAAAAACCGGGACAGGGGGTGATGAGCAGTTCTTC.

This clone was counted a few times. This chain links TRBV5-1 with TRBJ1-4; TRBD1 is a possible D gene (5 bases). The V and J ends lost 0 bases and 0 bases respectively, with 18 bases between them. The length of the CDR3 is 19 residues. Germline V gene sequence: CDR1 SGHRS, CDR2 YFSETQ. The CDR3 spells CASSLGAPGPNATNEKLFF. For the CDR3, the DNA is TGCGCCAGCAGCTTGGGGGCCCCAGGGCCCAATGCAACTAATGAAAAACTGTTTTTT.

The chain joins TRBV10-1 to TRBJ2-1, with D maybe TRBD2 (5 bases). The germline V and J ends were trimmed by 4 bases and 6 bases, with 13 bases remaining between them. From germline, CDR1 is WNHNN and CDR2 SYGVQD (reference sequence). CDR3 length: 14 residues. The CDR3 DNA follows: TGCGCCAGCAGTGCGAGGGTCCAAGGCAATGAGCAGTTCTTC. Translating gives CASSARVQGNEQFF.

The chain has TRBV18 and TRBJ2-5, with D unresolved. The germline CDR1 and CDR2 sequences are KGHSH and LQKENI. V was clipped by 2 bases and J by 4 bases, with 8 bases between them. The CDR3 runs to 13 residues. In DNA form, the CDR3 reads TGTGCCAGCTCACCATTGAACCGAGAGACCCAGTACTTC. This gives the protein CASSPLNRETQYF.

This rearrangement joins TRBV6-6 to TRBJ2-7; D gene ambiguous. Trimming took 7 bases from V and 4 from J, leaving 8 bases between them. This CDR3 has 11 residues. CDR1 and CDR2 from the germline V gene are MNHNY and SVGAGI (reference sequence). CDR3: CASTLRYEQYF. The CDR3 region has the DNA TGTGCCAGCACCCTGAGGTACGAGCAGTACTTC.

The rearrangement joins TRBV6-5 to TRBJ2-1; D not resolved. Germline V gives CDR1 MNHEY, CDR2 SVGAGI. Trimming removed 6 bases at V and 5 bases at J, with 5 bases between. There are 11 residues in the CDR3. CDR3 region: CASSRNNEQFF. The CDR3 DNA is TGTGCCAGCAGCCGAAACAATGAGCAGTTCTTC.

CDR3 nucleotide sequence: TGTGCCAGCAGCGGCGACAGTAACGAGCAGTACTTC. It encodes CASSGDSNEQYF. The rearrangement uses TRBV5-4 and TRBJ2-7, with TRBD1 as a possible D gene (5 bases). This CDR3 spans 12 amino acids. V lost 4 bases to trimming and J lost 5 bases, with 10 bases between them. CDR1 is SGHNT, CDR2 YYREEE, per germline (reference sequence).

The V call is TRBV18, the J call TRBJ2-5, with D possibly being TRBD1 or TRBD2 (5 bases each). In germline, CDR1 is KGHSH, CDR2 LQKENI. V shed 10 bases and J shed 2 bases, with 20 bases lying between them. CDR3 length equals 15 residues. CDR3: CATHAAGTYQETQYF. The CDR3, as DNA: TGTGCCACCCACGCCGCCGGGACCTATCAAGAGACCCAGTACTTC.

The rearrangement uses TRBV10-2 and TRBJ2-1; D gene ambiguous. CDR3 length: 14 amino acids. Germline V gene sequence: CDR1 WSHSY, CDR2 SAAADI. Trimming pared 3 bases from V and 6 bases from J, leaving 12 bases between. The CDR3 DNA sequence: TGCGCCAGCAGTGACCCGCCTTTACGCAATGAGCAGTTCTTC. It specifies CASSDPPLRNEQFF.

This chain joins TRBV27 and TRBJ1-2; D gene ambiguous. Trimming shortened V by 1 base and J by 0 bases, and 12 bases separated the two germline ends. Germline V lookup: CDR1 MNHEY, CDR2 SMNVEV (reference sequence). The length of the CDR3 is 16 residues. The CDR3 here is CASSLYVSDSNYGYTF. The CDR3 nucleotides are TGTGCCAGCAGTTTATATGTCAGCGACTCTAACTATGGCTACACCTTC.

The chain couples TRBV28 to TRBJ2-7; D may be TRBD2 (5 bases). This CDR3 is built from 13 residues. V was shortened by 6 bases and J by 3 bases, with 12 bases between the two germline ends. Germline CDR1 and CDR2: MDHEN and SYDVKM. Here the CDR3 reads CASRPGNFYEQYF. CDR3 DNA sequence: TGTGCCAGCAGGCCGGGAAACTTCTACGAGCAGTACTTC.

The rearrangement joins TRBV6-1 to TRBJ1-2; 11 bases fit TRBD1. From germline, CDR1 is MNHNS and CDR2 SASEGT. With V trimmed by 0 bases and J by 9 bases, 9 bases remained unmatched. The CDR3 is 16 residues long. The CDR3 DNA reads TGTGCCAGCAGTGAAGCGCTAGTCGGGACAGGGGGAAGCTACACCTTC. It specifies CASSEALVGTGGSYTF.

DNA for the CDR3: TGTGCCAGCAGCTCTAGAGCGACAGCGAGCACAGATACGCAGTATTTT. Translation gives CASSSRATASTDTQYF. The rearrangement links TRBV7-9 to TRBJ2-3, with D perhaps TRBD1 (5 bases). This CDR3 has 16 amino acids. Trimming removed 4 bases at V and 0 bases at J, with 14 bases between. Germline V gives CDR1 SEHNR, CDR2 FQNEAQ (reference sequence).

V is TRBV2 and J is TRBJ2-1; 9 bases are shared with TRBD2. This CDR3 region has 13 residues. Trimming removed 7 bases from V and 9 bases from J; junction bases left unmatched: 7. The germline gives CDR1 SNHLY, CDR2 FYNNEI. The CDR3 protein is CASNSGRRGEQFF. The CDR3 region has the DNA TGTGCCAGCAATAGCGGGAGACGAGGTGAGCAGTTCTTC.

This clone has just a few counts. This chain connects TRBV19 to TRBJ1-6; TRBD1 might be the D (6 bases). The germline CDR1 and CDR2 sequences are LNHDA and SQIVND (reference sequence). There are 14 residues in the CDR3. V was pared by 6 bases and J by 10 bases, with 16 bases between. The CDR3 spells CASRGTGSRSPLHF. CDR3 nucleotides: TGTGCCAGTAGGGGTACAGGGTCCCGATCACCCCTCCACTTT. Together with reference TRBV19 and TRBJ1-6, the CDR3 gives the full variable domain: DGGITQSPKYLFRKEGQNVTLSCEQNLNHDAMYWYRQDPGQGLRLIYYSQIVNDFQKGDIAEGYSVSREKKESFPLTVTSAQKNPTAFYLCASRGTGSRSPLHFGNGTRLTVT.

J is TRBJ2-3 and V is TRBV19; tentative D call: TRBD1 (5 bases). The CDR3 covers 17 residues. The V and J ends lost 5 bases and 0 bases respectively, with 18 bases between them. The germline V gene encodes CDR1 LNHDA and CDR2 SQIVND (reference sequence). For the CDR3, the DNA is TGTGCCAGTAGTTCCAGACCATCAGGGTTTAGCACAGATACGCAGTATTTT. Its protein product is CASSSRPSGFSTDTQYF.

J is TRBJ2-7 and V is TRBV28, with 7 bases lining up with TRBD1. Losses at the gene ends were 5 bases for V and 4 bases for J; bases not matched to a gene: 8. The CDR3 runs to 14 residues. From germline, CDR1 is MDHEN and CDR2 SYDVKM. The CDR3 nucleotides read TGTGCCAGCAGTCACTGGACAGGAACTTACGAGCAGTACTTC. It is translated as CASSHWTGTYEQYF.